Listed below are T cell receptor beta chains from one sample, sequenced in a study of T cell responses to AZD1222 COVID-19 vaccine. The protocol was immunoSEQ multiplex PCR, while the TCRdb copy is restricted to in-frame clones and leaves out a portion. The repertoire holds approximately 82,000 clones, with 90% to 95% as singletons. The sequenced sample was peripheral blood, obtained on day 0 of AZD1222 vaccination. Receptors were obtained from an adult in good health. Both conserved end residues are part of each CDR3. D genes are given only for firm matches. Clone size, where shown, is once, few, many, or a class for clones that have expanded.

TRBJ2-7,TRBV9,NA,NA,TGTGCCAGCAGCGTATCCTGGGGGTGGTACGAGCAGTACTTC,CASSVSWGWYEQYF
TRBJ1-3,TRBV5-6,NA,NA,TGTGCCAGCAGCCCCATGGGGATTGTTGGAAACACCATATATTTT,CASSPMGIVGNTIYF
TRBJ1-6,TRBV4-1,NA,TRBD1,TGCGCCAGCAGCCAGACAGGGGGCAACTATAATTCACCCCTCCACTTT,CASSQTGGNYNSPLHF
TRBJ1-5,TRBV24-1,NA,NA,TGTGCCACCAGCCGGGACGCTTATCAGCCCCAGCATTTT,CATSRDAYQPQHF
TRBJ1-2,TRBV3-1/TRBV3-2,NA,TRBD1,TGTGCCAGCAGCCCCAACAGGGGGCGTGATGGCTACACCTTC,CASSPNRGRDGYTF
TRBJ1-2,TRBV12-3/TRBV12-4,NA,TRBD1,TGTGCCAGCAGTTTGGGAATGGACAGGGCCTACACCTTC,CASSLGMDRAYTF
TRBJ2-1,TRBV19,NA,TRBD2,TGTGCCAGTAGTATTACTAGCGGGGGGAATAAGCAGTTCTTC,CASSITSGGNKQFF
TRBJ2-7,TRBV11-2,NA,NA,TGTGCCAGCAGCTTATTAGTCGGGAACTACGAGCAGTACTTC,CASSLLVGNYEQYF
TRBJ2-1,TRBV6-2/TRBV6-3,NA,TRBD1,TGTGCCAGCAGTTATATTGCCCGGGGACAGGAGTACAATGAGCAGTTCTTC,CASSYIARGQEYNEQFF
TRBJ1-1,TRBV28,NA,NA,TGTGCCAGCACCTCGTTGGATAATGAAGCTTTCTTT,CASTSLDNEAFF
TRBJ1-2,TRBV28,NA,TRBD1,TGTGCCAGCGGCGGGACAGTGACCGTTAACTATGGCTACACCTTC,CASGGTVTVNYGYTF
TRBJ2-1,TRBV2,NA,NA,TGTGCCAGCAGTGAAGAGGGATCCTCTAACTACAATGAGCAGTTCTTC,CASSEEGSSNYNEQFF
TRBJ2-7,TRBV29-1,NA,NA,TGCAGCGTAGGGGACAACGACCCCCACGAGCAGTACTTC,CSVGDNDPHEQYF
TRBJ1-1,TRBV9,NA,NA,TGTGCCAGCAGCGTAAGGGGGGACACTGAAGCTTTCTTT,CASSVRGDTEAFF
TRBJ2-3,TRBV3-1/TRBV3-2,NA,NA,TGTGCCAGCAGCCATTGGACGGAAGATACGCAGTATTTT,CASSHWTEDTQYF
TRBJ1-1,TRBV5-4,NA,TRBD1,TGTGCCAGCAGTCGTTGGGGACAGGGGGCTACTGAAGCTTTCTTT,CASSRWGQGATEAFF
TRBJ2-5,TRBV6-5,NA,NA,TGTGCCAGCAGTTACGTCTGGGGCGGAGAGACCCAGTACTTC,CASSYVWGGETQYF
TRBJ2-7,TRBV11-2,NA,NA,TGTGCCAGCAGCTACCGGGACATAGAGCAGTACTTC,CASSYRDIEQYF
TRBJ2-1,TRBV7-7,NA,NA,TGTGCTAGCAGCTTACGTCCGTTGACAGAAGTCCCATTGTACGAGCAGTTCTTC,CASSLRPLTEVPLYEQFF
TRBJ2-3,TRBV10-2,NA,TRBD2,TGCGCCAGCACTCTCCCGGGAGGGGATACGCAGTATTTT,CASTLPGGDTQYF
TRBJ1-6,TRBV5-6,few,TRBD1,TGTGCCAGCAGCCCGGGGACAGGGAGCCTGAATTCACCCCTCCACTTT,CASSPGTGSLNSPLHF
TRBJ2-1,TRBV9,NA,NA,TGTGCCAGCAGCGTCGAAGACTTGTACAATGAGCAGTTCTTC,CASSVEDLYNEQFF
TRBJ1-6,TRBV19,NA,NA,TGTGCCAGTAGCTTTGGACGGTCCTATAATTCACCCCTCCACTTT,CASSFGRSYNSPLHF